Listed here are 18 T cell receptor beta chains from one sample, sequenced in a study of CD8+ T cells in alopecia areata. RNA extraction was followed by reverse transcription into cDNA, which acted as the sequencing template. Produced via immunoSEQ multiplex PCR; TCRdb's table is partial and in-frame only. The table shows roughly 150,000 clones, with over 70% occurring only once. The sample in question was CD8+ T cells sorted from blood, obtained at week 0. These TCRs come from a human donor with alopecia areata.

The J gene is TRBJ2-1, the V gene TRBV6-1, with 7 bases fitting TRBD2. Per germline, CDR1 MNHNS and CDR2 SASEGT. V dropped 4 bases and J dropped 8; count of bases not matched to a gene: 8. The CDR3 consists of 14 residues. The DNA for the CDR3 is TGTGCCAGCAGTGGGCTCGGGGGGATGGATGAGCAGTTCTTC. Amino acids: CASSGLGGMDEQFF.

The chain uses TRBV30 and TRBJ1-5, with D unresolved. CDR3 length: 15 amino acids. Trimming shortened V by 0 bases and J by 0 bases, and 9 bases separated the two germline ends. In germline, CDR1 is GTSNPN, CDR2 SVGIG (reference sequence). CDR3 protein: CAWSVPTSSNQPQHF. In DNA form, the CDR3 reads TGTGCCTGGAGTGTACCGACAAGTAGCAATCAGCCCCAGCATTTT.

With respect to this clone: Relative to the germline gene, one junction end is altered; a read error may explain this. This chain uses TRBV7-9 with TRBJ1-1; a possible D gene is TRBD1 (5 bases). Germline CDR1 is SEHNR and CDR2 is FQNEAQ (reference sequence). The CDR3 runs to 16 residues. As DNA, the CDR3 is TGTGCCAGCAGCTTAGTAGGGACGGCTATGAACGCTGAAGCTTTCTTT. Translating gives CASSLVGTAMNAEAFF. Full variable domain (remainder filled in from reference TRBV7-9 and TRBJ1-1): DTGVSQNPRHKITKRGQNVTFRCDPISEHNRLYWYRQTLGQGPEFLTYFQNEAQLEKSRLLSDRFSAERPKGSFSTLEIQRTEQGDSAMYLCASSLVGTAMNAEAFFGQGTRLTVV.

CDR3 nucleotide sequence: TGTGCCAGCAGCCCCTCCGGGGGGGGCTCCTACGAGCAGTACTTC. This gives the protein CASSPSGGGSYEQYF. The chain combines TRBV4-2 with TRBJ2-7; 8 nucleotides agree with TRBD2. Germline V gene data show CDR1 as LGHNA and CDR2 as YNFKEQ. This CDR3 is 15 amino acids long. V trimming: 4 bases; J trimming: 0 bases; junction bases outside the gene matches: 5.

The chain combines TRBV7-9 with TRBJ2-7; D remains ambiguous. This CDR3 is built from 15 residues. V shed 0 bases and J shed 2 bases, with 11 bases lying between them. Germline V gene data show CDR1 as SEHNR and CDR2 as FQNEAQ (reference sequence). This CDR3 reads CASSLATSRAYEQYF. The CDR3 bases are TGTGCCAGCAGCTTAGCGACTTCACGGGCCTACGAGCAGTACTTC.

The chain carries TRBV13 and TRBJ2-7; tentative D call: TRBD1 (5 bases). Germline V lookup: CDR1 PRHDT, CDR2 FYEKMQ (reference sequence). The CDR3 runs 13 residues. The ends were cut back, 3 bases at V and 2 bases at J, with 8 bases in the middle. Written as DNA, the CDR3 is TGTGCCAGCAGCTTGGGGCGAGCCTACGAGCAGTACTTC. It specifies CASSLGRAYEQYF.

V usage is TRBV13 and J usage is TRBJ2-7; no firm D call. Between the trimmed V and J ends, which lost 2 bases and 6 bases, there was a span of 5 bases. The CDR3 sequence is 11 residues long. Per germline, CDR1 PRHDT and CDR2 FYEKMQ (reference sequence). CDR3 sequence (DNA): TGTGCCAGCAGCTTACTCGGCGAGCAGTACTTC. This gives the protein CASSLLGEQYF.

V and J are TRBV7-6 and TRBJ2-3, with D maybe TRBD2 (6 bases). Trimming left V 5 bases short and J 1 base short, with 10 bases between. The CDR3 covers 14 residues. The germline V gene has CDR1 SGHVS and CDR2 FNYEAQ. The CDR3 here is CASSTSGGTDTQYF. CDR3 nucleotides: TGTGCCAGCAGCACATCGGGGGGCACAGATACGCAGTATTTT.

The rearrangement links TRBV29-1 to TRBJ2-1, with unresolved D. This CDR3 region has 13 residues. V lost 1 base and J lost 2, with 6 bases in between. CDR1 and CDR2 (germline): SQVTM, ANQGSEA. The CDR3 DNA is TGCAGCGTTGAAGGGATCACCTACAATGAGCAGTTCTTC. Translated: CSVEGITYNEQFF.

The table lists this clone with a count of one. The V and J genes are TRBV10-2 and TRBJ2-5, with D perhaps matching TRBD2 (6 bases). This CDR3 is 16 amino acids long. V was pared by 6 bases and J by 5 bases, with 22 bases between. CDR1 WSHSY and CDR2 SAAADI come from the germline V gene. The DNA of the CDR3 is TGCGCCAGCAGCGAGACTTACGGGGGTCGGTTGGAGACCCAGTACTTC. Its translation: CASSETYGGRLETQYF.

The genes are TRBV6-5 and TRBJ2-7; 8 positions agree with TRBD2. V dropped 0 bases and J dropped 4; count of bases not matched to a gene: 8. Germline V gene sequence: CDR1 MNHEY, CDR2 SVGAGI. This CDR3 is 16 amino acids long. The DNA for the CDR3 is TGTGCCAGCAGTTACTCGATTACTAGCGGCGCTTACGAGCAGTACTTC. Protein product: CASSYSITSGAYEQYF.

The rearrangement links TRBV7-8 to TRBJ2-3; D perhaps matches TRBD1 (5 bases). Germline V CDR1 and CDR2: SGHVS, FQNEAQ. Between the trimmed V and J ends, which lost 6 bases and 2 bases, there was a span of 12 bases. The CDR3 extends over 14 amino acids. CDR3: CASRVWTHTDTQYF. In nucleotides, the CDR3 is TGTGCCAGCAGGGTGTGGACACACACAGATACGCAGTATTTT.

This chain connects TRBV18 to TRBJ2-3, with unresolved D. The CDR3 has 18 amino acids. CDR1 is KGHSH and CDR2 is LQKENI in the germline V gene. Trimming stripped 2 bases from V and 2 bases from J, with 20 bases between. CDR3 in amino acids: CASSPWGSSTPDTDTQYF. The DNA for the CDR3 is TGTGCCAGCTCACCATGGGGATCCAGCACCCCCGACACAGATACGCAGTATTTT.

Of note for this clone: An end of the junction differs from the germline gene, which may be a read error. The rearrangement joins TRBV6-6 to TRBJ2-7; TRBD1 matches 9 bases. The germline gives CDR1 MNHNY, CDR2 SVGAGI (reference sequence). The CDR3 extends over 13 amino acids. The CDR3 region is CASKGQGSNEQYF. The CDR3 DNA follows: TGTGCCAGCAAGGGACAGGGCTCCAACGAGCAGTACTTC.

This sequence joins TRBV7-9 and TRBJ2-2; D perhaps matches TRBD1 (5 bases). V was shortened by 2 bases and J by 1 base, with 8 bases between the two germline ends. The CDR3 spans 15 residues. Germline CDR1 is SEHNR and CDR2 is FQNEAQ (reference sequence). DNA of the CDR3: TGTGCCAGCAGCTTATGGGGCCAGAACACCGGGGAGCTGTTTTTT. Its translation: CASSLWGQNTGELFF.

The J gene is TRBJ2-7, the V gene TRBV4-1; 9 bases fit TRBD1. Trimming at V came to 6 bases and at J to 2 bases, leaving 5 bases not matched to a gene. CDR1 and CDR2 from the germline V gene are MGHRA and YSYEKL. The CDR3 totals 14 residues. The CDR3 DNA is TGCGCCAGCAGTCAGGACAGGGGTCCCTACGAGCAGTACTTC. This gives the protein CASSQDRGPYEQYF.

The chain links TRBV7-9 to TRBJ2-3; 9 bases line up with TRBD1. V lost 3 bases and J lost 0; bases outside the gene matches: 4. The germline V gene encodes CDR1 SEHNR and CDR2 FQNEAQ (reference sequence). The CDR3 totals 16 residues. The DNA for the CDR3 is TGTGCCAGCAGCTTTCCCGGGACAGGGAGCACAGATACGCAGTATTTT. Translated, it gives CASSFPGTGSTDTQYF.

This rearrangement joins TRBV29-1 to TRBJ2-7; D may be TRBD1 (6 bases). Germline assignment: CDR1 SQVTM and CDR2 ANQGSEA. This CDR3 has 11 amino acids. Between the trimmed V and J ends, which lost 4 bases and 5 bases, there was a span of 9 bases. CDR3 amino acids: CSVGTGNEQYF. Here the CDR3 DNA reads TGCAGCGTTGGTACAGGGAACGAGCAGTACTTC.